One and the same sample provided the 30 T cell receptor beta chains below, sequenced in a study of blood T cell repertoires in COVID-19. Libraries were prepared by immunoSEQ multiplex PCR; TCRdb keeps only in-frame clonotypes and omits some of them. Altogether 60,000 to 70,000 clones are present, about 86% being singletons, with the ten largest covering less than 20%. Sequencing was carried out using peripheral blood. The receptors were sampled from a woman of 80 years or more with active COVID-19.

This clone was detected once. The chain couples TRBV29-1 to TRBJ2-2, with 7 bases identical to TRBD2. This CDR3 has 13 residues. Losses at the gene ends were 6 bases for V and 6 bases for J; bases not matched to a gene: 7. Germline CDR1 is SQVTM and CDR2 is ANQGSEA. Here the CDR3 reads CSVGRLAPGELFF. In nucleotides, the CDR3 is TGCAGCGTCGGTAGACTAGCCCCCGGGGAGCTGTTTTTT.

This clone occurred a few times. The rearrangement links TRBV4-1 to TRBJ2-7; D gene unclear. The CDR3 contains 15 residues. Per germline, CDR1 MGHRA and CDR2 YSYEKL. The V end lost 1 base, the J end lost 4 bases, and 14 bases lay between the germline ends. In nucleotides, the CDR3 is TGCGCCAGCAGCCAAGTAAGGCCAGCGTTGTACGAGCAGTACTTC. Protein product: CASSQVRPALYEQYF.

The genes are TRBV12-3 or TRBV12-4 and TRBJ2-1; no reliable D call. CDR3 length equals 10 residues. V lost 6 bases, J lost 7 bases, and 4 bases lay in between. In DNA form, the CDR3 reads TGTGCCAGCAGCCAAAATGAGCAGTTCTTC. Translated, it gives CASSQNEQFF.

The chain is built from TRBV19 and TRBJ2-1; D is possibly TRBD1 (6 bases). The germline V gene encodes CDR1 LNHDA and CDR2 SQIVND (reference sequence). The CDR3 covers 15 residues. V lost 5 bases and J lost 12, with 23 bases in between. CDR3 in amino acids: CASSGRGRLRSGQFF. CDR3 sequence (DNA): TGTGCCAGTAGTGGCAGGGGAAGACTTCGTTCAGGGCAGTTCTTC.

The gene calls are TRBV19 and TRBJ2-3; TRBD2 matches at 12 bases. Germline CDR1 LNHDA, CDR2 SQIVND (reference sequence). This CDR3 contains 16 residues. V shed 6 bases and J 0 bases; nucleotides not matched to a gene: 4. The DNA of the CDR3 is TGTGCCAGTAGACTAGCGGGGGGCCCGAGCACAGATACGCAGTATTTT. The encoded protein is CASRLAGGPSTDTQYF.

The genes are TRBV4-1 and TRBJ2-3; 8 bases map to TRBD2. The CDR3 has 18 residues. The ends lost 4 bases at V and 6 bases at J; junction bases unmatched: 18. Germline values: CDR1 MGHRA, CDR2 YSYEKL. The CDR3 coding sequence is TGCGCCAGCAGCCGGGGAGGACGGGCCAGCGGGGGAGTCGATACGCAGTATTTT. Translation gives CASSRGGRASGGVDTQYF.

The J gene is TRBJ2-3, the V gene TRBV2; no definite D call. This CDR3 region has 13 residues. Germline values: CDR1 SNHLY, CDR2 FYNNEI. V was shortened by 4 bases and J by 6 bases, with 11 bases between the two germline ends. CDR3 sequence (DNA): TGTGCCAGCAGTGGGGTAGCTGGGGATACGCAGTATTTT. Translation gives CASSGVAGDTQYF.

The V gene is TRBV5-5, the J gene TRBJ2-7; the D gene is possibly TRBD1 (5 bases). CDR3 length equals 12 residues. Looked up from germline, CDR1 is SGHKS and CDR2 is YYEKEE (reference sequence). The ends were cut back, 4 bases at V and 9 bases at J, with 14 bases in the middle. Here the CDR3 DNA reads TGTGCCAGCAGCCAACCGGTGGGGCGGCAGTACTTC. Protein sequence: CASSQPVGRQYF.

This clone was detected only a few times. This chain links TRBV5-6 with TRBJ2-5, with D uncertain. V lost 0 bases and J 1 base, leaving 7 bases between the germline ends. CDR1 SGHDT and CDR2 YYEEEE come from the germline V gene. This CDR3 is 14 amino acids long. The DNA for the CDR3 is TGTGCCAGCAGCTTGGCCAACAGCCAAGAGACCCAGTACTTC. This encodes CASSLANSQETQYF.

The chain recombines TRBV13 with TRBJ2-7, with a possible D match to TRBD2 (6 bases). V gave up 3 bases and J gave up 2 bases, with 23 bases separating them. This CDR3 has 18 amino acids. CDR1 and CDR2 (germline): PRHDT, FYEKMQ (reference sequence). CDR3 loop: CASSLGLLGRDFPYEQYF. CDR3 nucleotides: TGTGCCAGCAGCTTGGGACTGCTAGGCCGGGACTTCCCCTACGAGCAGTACTTC. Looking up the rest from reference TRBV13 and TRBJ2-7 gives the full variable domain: AAGVIQSPRHLIKEKRETATLKCYPIPRHDTVYWYQQGPGQDPQFLISFYEKMQSDKGSIPDRFSAQQFSDYHSELNMSSLELGDSALYFCASSLGLLGRDFPYEQYFGPGTRLTVT.

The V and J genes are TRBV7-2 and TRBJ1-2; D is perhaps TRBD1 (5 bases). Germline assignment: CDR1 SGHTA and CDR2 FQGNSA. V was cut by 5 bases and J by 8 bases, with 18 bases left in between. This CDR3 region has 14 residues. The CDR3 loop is CASSLAGLVEGYTF. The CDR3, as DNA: TGTGCCAGCAGCCTTGCAGGGCTTGTGGAAGGCTACACCTTC.

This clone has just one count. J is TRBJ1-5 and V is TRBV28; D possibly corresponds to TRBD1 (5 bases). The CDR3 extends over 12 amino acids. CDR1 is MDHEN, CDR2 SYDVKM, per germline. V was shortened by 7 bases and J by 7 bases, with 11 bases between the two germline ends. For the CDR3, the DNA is TGTGCCAGCACCCCAGGGTGGCAGCCCCAGCATTTT. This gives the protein CASTPGWQPQHF.

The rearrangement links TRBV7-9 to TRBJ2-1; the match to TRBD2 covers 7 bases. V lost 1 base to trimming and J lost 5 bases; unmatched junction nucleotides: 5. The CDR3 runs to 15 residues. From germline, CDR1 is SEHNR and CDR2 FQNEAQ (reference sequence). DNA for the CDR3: TGTGCCAGCAGCTTAGGCCTAGCGGACAACAATGAGCAGTTCTTC. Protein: CASSLGLADNNEQFF. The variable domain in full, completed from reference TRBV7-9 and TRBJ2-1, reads DTGVSQNPRHKITKRGQNVTFRCDPISEHNRLYWYRQTLGQGPEFLTYFQNEAQLEKSRLLSDRFSAERPKGSFSTLEIQRTEQGDSAMYLCASSLGLADNNEQFFGPGTRLTVL.

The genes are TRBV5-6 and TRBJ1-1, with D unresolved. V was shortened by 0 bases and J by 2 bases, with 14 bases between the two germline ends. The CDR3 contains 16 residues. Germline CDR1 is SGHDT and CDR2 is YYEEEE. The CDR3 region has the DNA TGTGCCAGCAGCTTGGGGTTGAACTCACGAAACACTGAAGCTTTCTTT. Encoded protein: CASSLGLNSRNTEAFF.

The CDR3 loop is CASSLNGFSYEQYF. The CDR3 coding sequence is TGTGCCAGCAGCCTGAACGGGTTCTCCTACGAGCAGTACTTC. J is TRBJ2-7 and V is TRBV7-2; D not resolved. The CDR3 loop spans 14 amino acids. From germline, CDR1 is SGHTA and CDR2 FQGNSA. V lost 5 bases, J lost 0 bases, and 11 bases lay in between. The full variable domain, with the rest looked up from reference TRBV7-2 and TRBJ2-7, is GAGVSQSPSNKVTEKGKDVELRCDPISGHTALYWYRQSLGQGLEFLIYFQGNSAPDKSGLPSDRFSAERTGGSVSTLTIQRTQQEDSAVYLCASSLNGFSYEQYFGPGTRLTVT.

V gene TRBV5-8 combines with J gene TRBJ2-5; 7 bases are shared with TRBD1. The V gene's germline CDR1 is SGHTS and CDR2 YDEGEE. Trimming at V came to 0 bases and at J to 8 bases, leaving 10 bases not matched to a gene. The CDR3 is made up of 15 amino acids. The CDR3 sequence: CASSLEGASSGTQYF. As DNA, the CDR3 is TGTGCCAGCAGCTTGGAGGGGGCGTCTAGTGGAACCCAGTACTTC.

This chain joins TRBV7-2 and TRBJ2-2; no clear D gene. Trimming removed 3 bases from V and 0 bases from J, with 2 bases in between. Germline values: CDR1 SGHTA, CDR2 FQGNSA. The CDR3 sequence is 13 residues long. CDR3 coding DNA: TGTGCCAGCAGCTTCGCGAACACCGGGGAGCTGTTTTTT. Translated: CASSFANTGELFF.

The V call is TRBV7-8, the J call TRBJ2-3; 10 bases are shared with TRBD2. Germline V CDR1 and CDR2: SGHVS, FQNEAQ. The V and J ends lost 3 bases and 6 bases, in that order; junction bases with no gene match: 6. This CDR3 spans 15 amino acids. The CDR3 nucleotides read TGTGCCAGCAGCTTCCAGCGGGGGGGCGGTGATACGCAGTATTTT. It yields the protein CASSFQRGGGDTQYF.

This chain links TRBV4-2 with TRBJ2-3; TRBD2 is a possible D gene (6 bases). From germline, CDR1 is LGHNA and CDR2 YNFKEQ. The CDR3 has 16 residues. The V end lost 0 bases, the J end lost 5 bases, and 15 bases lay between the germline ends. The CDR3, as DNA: TGTGCCAGCAGCCAAGAACGGCCCGCGCGGGGAGATACGCAGTATTTT. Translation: CASSQERPARGDTQYF.

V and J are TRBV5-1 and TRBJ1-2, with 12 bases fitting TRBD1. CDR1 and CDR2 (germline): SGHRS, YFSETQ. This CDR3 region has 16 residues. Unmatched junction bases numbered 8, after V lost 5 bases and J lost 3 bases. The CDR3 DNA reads TGCGCCAGCAGTGGGACAGGGGGCGCTTGGGACTATGGCTACACCTTC. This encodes CASSGTGGAWDYGYTF.

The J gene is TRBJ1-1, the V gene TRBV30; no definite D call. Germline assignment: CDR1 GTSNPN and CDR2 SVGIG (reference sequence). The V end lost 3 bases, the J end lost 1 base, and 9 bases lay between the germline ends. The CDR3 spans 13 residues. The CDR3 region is CAWSIRGNTEAFF. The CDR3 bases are TGTGCCTGGAGCATCCGAGGGAACACTGAAGCTTTCTTT. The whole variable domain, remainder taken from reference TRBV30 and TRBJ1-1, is SQTIHQWPATLVQPVGSPLSLECTVEGTSNPNLYWYRQAAGRGLQLLFYSVGIGQISSEVPQNLSASRPQDRQFILSSKKLLLSDSGFYLCAWSIRGNTEAFFGQGTRLTVV.

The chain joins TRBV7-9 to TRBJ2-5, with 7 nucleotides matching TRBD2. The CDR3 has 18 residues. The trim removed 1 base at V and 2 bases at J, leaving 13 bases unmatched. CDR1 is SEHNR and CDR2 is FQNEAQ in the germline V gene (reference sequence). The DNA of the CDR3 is TGTGCCAGCAGCTTAGGGATTACGGCTAGCGGATATCAAGAGACCCAGTACTTC. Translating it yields CASSLGITASGYQETQYF.

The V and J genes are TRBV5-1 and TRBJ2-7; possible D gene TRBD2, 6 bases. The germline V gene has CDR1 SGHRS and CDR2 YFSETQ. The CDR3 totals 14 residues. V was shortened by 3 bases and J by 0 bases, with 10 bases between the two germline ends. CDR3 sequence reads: CASSSRDSSYEQYF. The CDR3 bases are TGCGCCAGCAGCTCCAGGGACTCCTCCTACGAGCAGTACTTC.

CDR3: CASSEGTGELFF. DNA for the CDR3: TGTGCCAGCAGCGAGGGGACCGGGGAGCTGTTTTTT. The chain recombines TRBV9 with TRBJ2-2; D perhaps matches TRBD1 (5 bases). This CDR3 contains 12 residues. Germline CDR1 and CDR2: SGDLS and YYNGEE. The ends were cut back, 3 bases at V and 5 bases at J, with 5 bases in the middle.

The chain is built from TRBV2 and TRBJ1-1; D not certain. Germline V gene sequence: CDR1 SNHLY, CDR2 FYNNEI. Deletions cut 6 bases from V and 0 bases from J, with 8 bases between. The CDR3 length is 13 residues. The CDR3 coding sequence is TGTGCCAGCAGAGAGTTCATGAACACTGAAGCTTTCTTT. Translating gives CASREFMNTEAFF.

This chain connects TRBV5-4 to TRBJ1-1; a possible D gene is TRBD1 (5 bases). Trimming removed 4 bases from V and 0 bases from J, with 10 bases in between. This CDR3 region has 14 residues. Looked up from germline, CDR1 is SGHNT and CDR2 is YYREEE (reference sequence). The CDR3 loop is CASSPGGMNTEAFF. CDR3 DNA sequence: TGTGCCAGCAGCCCGGGGGGGATGAACACTGAAGCTTTCTTT.

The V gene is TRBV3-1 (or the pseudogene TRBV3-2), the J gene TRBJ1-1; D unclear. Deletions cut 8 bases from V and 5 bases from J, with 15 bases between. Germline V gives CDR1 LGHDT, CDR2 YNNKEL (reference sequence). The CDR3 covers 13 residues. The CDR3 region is CASGGSAETEAFF. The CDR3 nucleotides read TGTGCCAGCGGCGGATCGGCGGAAACTGAAGCTTTCTTT.

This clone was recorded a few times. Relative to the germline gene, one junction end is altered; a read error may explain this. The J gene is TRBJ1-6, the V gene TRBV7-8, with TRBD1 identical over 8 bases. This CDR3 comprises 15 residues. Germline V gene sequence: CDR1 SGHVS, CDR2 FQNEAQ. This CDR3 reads CASSPQGAYNSPLHF. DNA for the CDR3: TGTGCCAGCAGCCCGCAGGGGGCCTACAATTCACCCCTCCACTTT.

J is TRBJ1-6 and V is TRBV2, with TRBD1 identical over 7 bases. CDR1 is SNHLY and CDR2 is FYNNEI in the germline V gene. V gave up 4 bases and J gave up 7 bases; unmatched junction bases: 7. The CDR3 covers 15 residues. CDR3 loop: CASSGLGTVNSPLHF. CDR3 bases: TGTGCCAGCAGTGGACTCGGGACAGTGAATTCACCCCTCCACTTT.

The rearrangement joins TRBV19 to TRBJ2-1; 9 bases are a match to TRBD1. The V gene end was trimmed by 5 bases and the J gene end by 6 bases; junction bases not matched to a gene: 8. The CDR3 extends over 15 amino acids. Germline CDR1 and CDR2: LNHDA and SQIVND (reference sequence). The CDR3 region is CASSVTGGFGNEQFF. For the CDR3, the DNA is TGTGCCAGTAGTGTTACAGGGGGCTTTGGCAATGAGCAGTTCTTC.